This T cell receptor beta chain was found in a study of breast tumors, draining lymph nodes, adjacent tissues. One entry per CDR3 protein results from TCRdb running MiXCR on the multiplex PCR reads. The table records tens of thousands of distinct CDR3 sequences, roughly 29% of them present only once. Breast cancer patients provided tissue from their axillary draining lymph nodes. Concerning this clonotype: The antigen is undetermined.

Study-level results: Tumors had less TCR diversity than lymph nodes, more than nontumor tissue. Data fit most tumor T cells coming from lymph node, expanding in tumor.

Losses at the gene ends were 6 bases for V and 2 bases for J; bases not matched to a gene: 6. The CDR3 is made up of 14 amino acids. In germline, CDR1 is SNHLY, CDR2 FYNNEI. Sequencing was performed on axillary lymph node tissue. The TCR was taken from a female donor with breast cancer. Some clones in this sample may be carry-over from other donors' samples. This sequence joins TRBV2 and TRBJ2-7; 8 bases fit TRBD1. CDR3 nucleotide sequence: TGTGCCAGCAGAAAGGGACAGGCAACCTACGAGCAGTACTTC. This gives the protein CASRKGQATYEQYF.